What follows are 30 T cell receptor beta chains derived from one specimen sequenced in a study of shared clonotypes between healthy human individuals. Clones were sequenced by immunoSEQ multiplex PCR, and TCRdb holds only the in-frame ones, with some missing. The repertoire consists of about 2.4 million clones, with approximately 93% occurring once and the leading ten covering about 0.34%. The sequencing sample was made of naive CD4+ T cells from PBMCs. Subset: CD45RA+ positively selected. All receptors derive from a man between 18 and 29 years old in good health. Some clones in this sample may be carry-over from other donors' samples.

This clone occurred a few times. This chain links TRBV18 with TRBJ1-1, with D hard to call. In germline, CDR1 is KGHSH, CDR2 LQKENI. The CDR3 has 14 residues. Trimming stripped 1 base from V and 1 base from J, with 7 bases between. In DNA form, the CDR3 reads TGTGCCAGCTCACCACGTTCAAAGAACACTGAAGCTTTCTTT. Its protein is CASSPRSKNTEAFF.

This chain joins TRBV5-1 and TRBJ1-1; the match to TRBD1 covers 9 bases. This CDR3 is 15 amino acids long. Germline loops: CDR1 SGHRS, CDR2 YFSETQ. V gave up 4 bases and J gave up 2 bases; unmatched junction bases: 6. Here the CDR3 reads CASSGRTGANTEAFF. In nucleotides, the CDR3 is TGCGCCAGCAGCGGTCGGACAGGGGCTAACACTGAAGCTTTCTTT.

The V and J genes are TRBV19 and TRBJ1-1; D gene ambiguous. The CDR3 runs to 15 residues. Germline assignment: CDR1 LNHDA and CDR2 SQIVND (reference sequence). The ends were cut back, 2 bases at V and 5 bases at J, with 15 bases in the middle. DNA for the CDR3: TGTGCCAGTAGTATAATTGGAGAGTCGGGGACTGAAGCTTTCTTT. This codes for CASSIIGESGTEAFF.

The rearrangement links TRBV28 to TRBJ1-1, with 9 positions matching TRBD1. Germline CDR1 reads MDHEN; CDR2 reads SYDVKM. This CDR3 region has 16 residues. J gave up 6 bases and V 5 bases, and 13 bases lay outside the gene matches. In DNA form, the CDR3 reads TGTGCCAGCAGTAGTCCCGGGACAGGGCGACGCGCTGAAGCTTTCTTT. Its translation is CASSSPGTGRRAEAFF.

V is TRBV9 and J is TRBJ2-3; D unresolved. This CDR3 comprises 12 residues. Looked up from germline, CDR1 is SGDLS and CDR2 is YYNGEE. Trimming left V 4 bases short and J 8 bases short, with 11 bases between. For the CDR3, the DNA is TGTGCCAGCAGCAACGAGGTTGCTACGCAGTATTTT. Protein: CASSNEVATQYF.

The chain is built from TRBV30 and TRBJ2-2; D perhaps matches TRBD1 (5 bases). The CDR3 contains 13 residues. The V gene lost 2 bases and the J gene lost 6 bases, with 10 bases spanning the gap. Per the germline V gene, CDR1 is GTSNPN and CDR2 is SVGIG (reference sequence). The CDR3 DNA is TGTGCCTGGAGTTTACAGGTCTCCGGGGAGCTGTTTTTT. Its protein product is CAWSLQVSGELFF.

The J gene is TRBJ2-7, the V gene TRBV5-4; either TRBD1 or TRBD2 may fit D (5 bases each). V lost 1 base and J lost 7, with 15 bases in between. Germline loops: CDR1 SGHNT, CDR2 YYREEE (reference sequence). The CDR3 runs 14 residues. The DNA of the CDR3 is TGTGCCAGCAGCTTGCGGGACGTAGCCGGGGAGCAGTACTTC. Translation: CASSLRDVAGEQYF.

The V and J genes are TRBV12-5 and TRBJ1-1; D not certain. Germline assignment: CDR1 LGHNT and CDR2 FRNRAP. Trimming took 3 bases from V and 6 from J, leaving 8 bases between them. The CDR3 length is 12 residues. Here the CDR3 reads CASGFLGAEAFF. The DNA of the CDR3 is TGTGCTAGTGGTTTTCTGGGAGCTGAAGCTTTCTTT.

Remarks on this clone: Other DNA sequences in the same sample also yield this CDR3. The gene calls are TRBV9 and TRBJ2-1, with D unclear. Deletions cut 2 bases from V and 5 bases from J, with 8 bases between. Germline-derived CDR1 and CDR2 are SGDLS and YYNGEE. The CDR3 has 13 amino acids. CDR3 bases: TGTGCCAGCAGCGTTAGTCGGGACAATGAGCAGTTCTTC. Translating gives CASSVSRDNEQFF. The entire variable domain, with the rest obtained from reference TRBV9 and TRBJ2-1, is as follows: DSGVTQTPKHLITATGQRVTLRCSPRSGDLSVYWYQQSLDQGLQFLIQYYNGEERAKGNILERFSAQQFPDLHSELNLSSLELGDSALYFCASSVSRDNEQFFGPGTRLTVL.

In DNA, the CDR3 is TGTGCCAGTAGTTCTTCGGGGGTCAATGAGCAGTTCTTC. Protein product: CASSSSGVNEQFF. The J gene is TRBJ2-1, the V gene TRBV19, with D tentatively TRBD2 (6 bases). V lost 5 bases, J lost 6 bases, and 11 bases lay in between. CDR3 length: 13 amino acids. The germline V gene encodes CDR1 LNHDA and CDR2 SQIVND (reference sequence).

About this clone: Other nucleotide sequences from this sample produce the same CDR3. This chain connects TRBV7-9 to TRBJ2-7; the D is unclear. Germline CDR1 is SEHNR and CDR2 is FQNEAQ (reference sequence). The V and J ends lost 6 bases and 3 bases respectively, with 6 bases between them. The CDR3 spans 11 residues. The CDR3 DNA follows: TGTGCCAGCAGTCCCAACTACGAGCAGTACTTC. Translating gives CASSPNYEQYF.

This sequence joins TRBV7-9 and TRBJ2-1, with 14 bases that match TRBD2. After removal of 1 base from V and 6 bases from J, the junction contained 8 bases not matched to a gene. The CDR3 totals 18 residues. CDR1 and CDR2 from the germline V gene are SEHNR and FQNEAQ (reference sequence). This CDR3 is CASSLGTSGRRSGNEQFF. For the CDR3, the DNA is TGTGCCAGCAGCTTAGGGACTAGCGGGAGGCGTTCGGGCAATGAGCAGTTCTTC. Full variable domain (missing parts from reference TRBV7-9 and TRBJ2-1): DTGVSQNPRHKITKRGQNVTFRCDPISEHNRLYWYRQTLGQGPEFLTYFQNEAQLEKSRLLSDRFSAERPKGSFSTLEIQRTEQGDSAMYLCASSLGTSGRRSGNEQFFGPGTRLTVL.

This chain connects TRBV14 to TRBJ2-1; 9 bases fit TRBD2. The junction had 13 bases not matched to a gene; V was cut back by 3 bases and J by 7 bases. CDR3 length equals 17 residues. Looked up from germline, CDR1 is SGHDN and CDR2 is FVKESK. The CDR3 spells CASSHTNLAGPGNEQFF. CDR3 DNA sequence: TGTGCCAGCAGCCATACTAACCTAGCGGGACCTGGAAATGAGCAGTTCTTC.

This chain uses TRBV2 with TRBJ2-1; D unclear. V was shortened by 6 bases and J by 0 bases, with 6 bases between the two germline ends. This CDR3 contains 13 residues. The germline CDR1 and CDR2 sequences are SNHLY and FYNNEI. CDR3 in amino acids: CASRTSSYNEQFF. DNA of the CDR3: TGTGCCAGCAGAACAAGCTCCTACAATGAGCAGTTCTTC.

The chain employs TRBV30 and TRBJ2-7; D gene uncertain. The CDR3 length is 14 residues. V dropped 4 bases and J dropped 4 bases, with 17 bases sitting between them. Germline values: CDR1 GTSNPN, CDR2 SVGIG (reference sequence). CDR3 DNA sequence: TGTGCCTGGACTTCCGTAGCCACCGAATACGAGCAGTACTTC. The encoded protein is CAWTSVATEYEQYF.

The V call is TRBV5-1, the J call TRBJ1-1; TRBD1 aligns across 10 bases. There are 14 residues in the CDR3. J was trimmed by 3 bases and V by 7 bases; bases with no gene match: 6. CDR1 SGHRS and CDR2 YFSETQ come from the germline V gene. The CDR3, as DNA: TGCGCCAGCGAGACAGGGGGCGCGGACACTGAAGCTTTCTTT. It translates to CASETGGADTEAFF.

The chain recombines TRBV28 with TRBJ2-7, with D hard to call. Germline-derived CDR1 and CDR2 are MDHEN and SYDVKM. V lost 8 bases and J 4 bases, leaving 9 bases between the germline ends. CDR3 length: 11 amino acids. The CDR3 DNA reads as TGTGCCAGCCTGGGCCTTTACGAGCAGTACTTC. This sequence encodes CASLGLYEQYF.

A note on this clone: Within the sample, other DNA sequences also encode this same CDR3. The chain is built from TRBV28 and TRBJ2-3, with a weak D call TRBD2 (5 bases). The CDR3 length is 15 residues. Germline V gene lookup returns CDR1 MDHEN and CDR2 SYDVKM. The V gene lost 2 bases and the J gene lost 5 bases, with 14 bases spanning the gap. CDR3 region: CASSLAGGGGDTQYF. The CDR3 bases are TGTGCCAGCAGTTTAGCGGGCGGAGGCGGAGATACGCAGTATTTT. Full variable domain (outside the CDR3, taken from reference TRBV28 and TRBJ2-3): DVKVTQSSRYLVKRTGEKVFLECVQDMDHENMFWYRQDPGLGLRLIYFSYDVKMKEKGDIPEGYSVSREKKERFSLILESASTNQTSMYLCASSLAGGGGDTQYFGPGTRLTVL.

The chain recombines TRBV14 with TRBJ1-5; D unresolved. The germline V gene has CDR1 SGHDN and CDR2 FVKESK. This CDR3 is built from 13 residues. Trimming cost V 1 base and J 4 bases, with 5 bases left between them. In DNA, the CDR3 is TGTGCCAGCAGCCAAGGGCAAAATCAGCCCCAGCATTTT. It yields the protein CASSQGQNQPQHF.

The chain carries TRBV5-1 and TRBJ2-6; D gene ambiguous. The CDR3 is 15 amino acids. Germline CDR1 SGHRS, CDR2 YFSETQ. V was cut by 4 bases and J by 0 bases, with 8 bases left in between. The CDR3 sequence: CASSTEYSGANVLTF. CDR3 nucleotides: TGCGCCAGCAGCACCGAATACTCTGGGGCCAACGTCCTGACTTTC.

The count of this clone is one. The CDR3, as DNA: TGTGCCAGCAGTGGACTACAGGCGTTTAGCAATCAGCCCCAGCATTTT. Translating it yields CASSGLQAFSNQPQHF. The chain is built from TRBV28 and TRBJ1-5, with D maybe TRBD1 (5 bases). CDR3 length: 16 amino acids. The germline CDR1 and CDR2 sequences are MDHEN and SYDVKM. V shed 5 bases and J shed 0 bases, with 14 bases lying between them.

This rearrangement joins TRBV28 to TRBJ1-5; 7 nucleotides align to TRBD1. The CDR3 contains 16 residues. Per germline, CDR1 MDHEN and CDR2 SYDVKM. J gave up 6 bases and V 6 bases, and 14 bases lay outside the gene matches. In DNA form, the CDR3 reads TGTGCCAGCAGACTCAGGGGGTCCGGGTCCGTTCAGCCCCAGCATTTT. Translating gives CASRLRGSGSVQPQHF.

The V and J genes are TRBV6-5 and TRBJ2-1; D possibly matches TRBD1 or TRBD2 (5 bases each). The CDR3 contains 16 residues. V was cut by 4 bases and J by 9 bases, with 22 bases left in between. Germline assignment: CDR1 MNHEY and CDR2 SVGAGI. As DNA, the CDR3 is TGTGCCAGCAGTTCCATCCTCCGGGACGCTGAGGGTGAGCAGTTCTTC. Its translation: CASSSILRDAEGEQFF.

This clone has just a few counts. V is TRBV2 and J is TRBJ1-2; D is ambiguous. The V gene lost 2 bases and the J gene lost 1 base, with 5 bases spanning the gap. CDR1 SNHLY and CDR2 FYNNEI come from the germline V gene. This CDR3 has 13 residues. The CDR3 DNA follows: TGTGCCAGCAGTGAACAAGTTAACTATGGCTACACCTTC. It codes for CASSEQVNYGYTF.

In its sample, this clone was seen a few times. The chain combines TRBV6-4 with TRBJ1-2; no reliable D call. The CDR3 runs to 13 residues. Germline values: CDR1 MRHNA, CDR2 SNTAGT. V was shortened by 2 bases and J by 0 bases, with 4 bases between the two germline ends. CDR3 in amino acids: CASSDRANYGYTF. The DNA for the CDR3 is TGTGCCAGCAGTGACAGGGCTAACTATGGCTACACCTTC.

The rearrangement joins TRBV5-6 to TRBJ1-2; D is uncertain. Germline-derived CDR1 and CDR2 are SGHDT and YYEEEE. CDR3 length: 15 amino acids. Trimming left V 0 bases short and J 3 bases short, with 12 bases between. CDR3 protein: CASSLAVGFYYGYTF. The CDR3 nucleotides are TGTGCCAGCAGCTTGGCCGTAGGTTTTTACTATGGCTACACCTTC.

The rearrangement links TRBV5-1 to TRBJ2-1; D gene ambiguous. There are 15 residues in the CDR3. Trimming pared 0 bases from V and 3 bases from J, leaving 10 bases between. Germline V gene data show CDR1 as SGHRS and CDR2 as YFSETQ. The CDR3 is CASSLGSVYYNEQFF. The CDR3 region has the DNA TGCGCCAGCAGCTTGGGGAGCGTCTACTACAATGAGCAGTTCTTC.

This chain uses TRBV11-3 with TRBJ2-1; D is unresolved. Germline assignment: CDR1 SGHNT and CDR2 YENEEA. The CDR3 has 16 residues. Deletions cut 6 bases from V and 4 bases from J, with 19 bases between. CDR3 sequence reads: CASSCQDLPIYNEQFF. In DNA, the CDR3 is TGTGCCAGCAGTTGTCAGGATCTACCCATTTACAATGAGCAGTTCTTC.

The V and J genes are TRBV5-1 and TRBJ2-7, with D possibly being TRBD1 (6 bases). Germline loops: CDR1 SGHRS, CDR2 YFSETQ. The CDR3 has 15 residues. V lost 0 bases and J 0 bases, leaving 10 bases between the germline ends. CDR3 DNA sequence: TGCGCCAGCAGCTTGGTTGTGACAGGCTCCTACGAGCAGTACTTC. It specifies CASSLVVTGSYEQYF.

This sequence joins TRBV4-1 and TRBJ1-2; possibly TRBD1 for D (5 bases). Per germline, CDR1 MGHRA and CDR2 YSYEKL. The germline V and J ends were trimmed by 0 bases and 8 bases, with 19 bases remaining between them. The CDR3 has 16 residues. The CDR3 loop reads CASSQENPLSRGGYTF. CDR3 nucleotides: TGCGCCAGCAGCCAAGAGAATCCCCTTAGTCGGGGGGGCTACACCTTC.